This TCR beta chain was captured by sequencing in a study of T cell responses to AZD1222 COVID-19 vaccine. Repertoires were generated with immunoSEQ multiplex PCR, while TCRdb's copy carries only in-frame clones and drops some. The sample holds about 97,000 clones, 80% to 90% seen once. Trimming cost V 1 base and J 7 bases, with 21 bases left between them. The length of the CDR3 is 17 residues. Germline V lookup: CDR1 SGHTA, CDR2 FQGNSA. Concerning this clone itself: No antigen is known for it.

General study points: At baseline, seropositivity was found in only a handful of AZD1222 recipients. The study found vaccine-associated CD4 TCRs spanning spike, dominant at 160-218 and 743-854. White British ancestry dominated among donors, who included more females, and clonal diversity was possibly underestimated.

The receptor was isolated from an adult in good health. The source material was peripheral blood, sampled on day 0 of AZD1222 vaccination. The chain employs TRBV7-2 and TRBJ2-3; no clear D. The CDR3 region is CASSLDEETNRQNTQYF. DNA of the CDR3: TGTGCCAGCAGCTTAGATGAGGAGACCAATAGGCAGAATACGCAGTATTTT.